Listed below are T cell receptor beta chains from one sample, sequenced in a study of cytomegalovirus exposure and HLA in healthy donors. TCRdb keeps only in-frame clones here, not all; method: immunoSEQ multiplex PCR. The repertoire holds under 200,000 clones, approximately 86% seen once, with 1.1% in the top ten. The specimen sequenced was PBMCs. These receptors were obtained from a boy aged 2 to 10 in good health and CMV-seronegative. CDR3s include the opening cysteine and the closing phenylalanine or tryptophan. The D gene is left open where the match is weak. Expanded clones are given a class, and other clones once, few, many or no size at all.

j_gene	d_gene	v_gene	abundance	CDR3aa	CDR3nt
TRBJ2-7	TRBD2	TRBV4-1	few	CASSQPGLASYF	TGCGCCAGCAGCCAACCGGGACTAGCTTCGTACTTC
TRBJ2-7	NA	TRBV7-2	NA	CASSLGVGTPSYEQYF	TGTGCCAGCAGCTTAGGAGTCGGGACACCCTCCTACGAGCAGTACTTC
TRBJ2-7	TRBD2	TRBV4-1	NA	CASSQRAGGGLEQYF	TGCGCCAGCAGCCAGAGGGCGGGAGGCGGTCTCGAGCAGTACTTC
TRBJ1-2	NA	TRBV20-1	NA	CSAREAGGYTF	TGCAGTGCTAGAGAAGCAGGGGGCTACACCTTC
TRBJ1-2	TRBD1	TRBV7-9	NA	CASSASPGGSFYGYTF	TGTGCCAGCAGCGCTTCTCCAGGGGGCTCCTTCTATGGCTACACCTTC
TRBJ2-5	NA	TRBV28	NA	CASTRRNQETQYF	TGTGCCAGCACCAGGCGCAACCAAGAGACCCAGTACTTC
TRBJ1-1	NA	TRBV6-6	NA	CASLGGITEAFF	TGTGCCAGCCTAGGGGGAATCACTGAAGCTTTCTTT
TRBJ1-2	NA	TRBV5-5	once	CASSLARDSPYGYTF	TGTGCCAGCAGCTTGGCCCGCGACAGCCCCTATGGCTACACCTTC
TRBJ1-1	NA	TRBV27	NA	CASSFMARGGTEAFF	TGTGCCAGCAGTTTTATGGCCCGGGGAGGAACTGAAGCTTTCTTT
TRBJ2-5	NA	TRBV11-2	NA	CASSSRTGERETQYF	TGTGCCAGCAGCTCGCGGACGGGGGAGAGGGAGACCCAGTACTTC
TRBJ1-3	NA	TRBV7-9	NA	CSSSQRQVMGNTIYF	TGTTCCAGCAGCCAAAGACAGGTAATGGGAAACACCATATATTTT